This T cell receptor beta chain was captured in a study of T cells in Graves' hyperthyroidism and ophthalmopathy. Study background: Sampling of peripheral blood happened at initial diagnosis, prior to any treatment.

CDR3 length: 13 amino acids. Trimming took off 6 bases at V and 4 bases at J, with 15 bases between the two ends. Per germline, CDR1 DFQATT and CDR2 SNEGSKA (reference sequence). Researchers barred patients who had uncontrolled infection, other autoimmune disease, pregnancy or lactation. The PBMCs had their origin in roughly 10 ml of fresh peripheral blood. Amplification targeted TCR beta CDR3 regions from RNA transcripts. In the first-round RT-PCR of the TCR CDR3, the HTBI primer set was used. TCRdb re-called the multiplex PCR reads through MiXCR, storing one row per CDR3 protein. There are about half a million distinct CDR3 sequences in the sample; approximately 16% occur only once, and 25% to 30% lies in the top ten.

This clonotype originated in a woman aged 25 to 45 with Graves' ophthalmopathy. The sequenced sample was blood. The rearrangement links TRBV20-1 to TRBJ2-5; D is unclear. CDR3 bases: TGCAGTGCCCTAGAGCAGGATGGAGAGACCCAGTACTTC. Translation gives CSALEQDGETQYF.